The rows below give T cell receptor beta chains drawn from one sample of a study of T-cell reconstitution after alpha-beta-depleted transplantation in children. MiXCR, run by TCRdb on the PCR reads, gives a single entry per CDR3 protein. The data contain about 190,000 distinct CDR3 sequences, roughly 6.8% of them singletons. The source material was PBMCs from the stem cell graft donor, sampled from the stem cell graft. The receptors derive from a human donor who donated a stem cell graft to a child with Wiskott-Aldrich syndrome. Both conserved end residues are part of each CDR3. Fields, in order: J gene, clone size, V gene, D gene, CDR3 DNA, CDR3 protein. D genes are given only for firm matches. A row's size may be missing; if present it is once, few, many or a size class.

>TRBJ2-2|many|TRBV12-3/TRBV12-4|TRBD1
TGTGCCAGCTCGACAGGGCCCGGGGAGCTGTTTTTT
CASSTGPGELFF
>TRBJ1-3|many|TRBV12-3/TRBV12-4|-
TGTGCCAGCGGCCCGGGGAACTCTGGAAACACCATATATTTT
CASGPGNSGNTIYF
>TRBJ1-6|many|TRBV7-6|-
TGTGCCAGCAGCTTACTGGACGGTGATAATTCACCCCTCCACTTT
CASSLLDGDNSPLHF
>TRBJ1-1|-|TRBV7-9|-
TGTGCCAGCAGCCAGAACGGGGGTGAAGCTTTCTTT
CASSQNGGEAFF
>TRBJ2-2|-|TRBV24-1|-
TGTGCCACCGGACGCTCGAACACCGGGGAGCTGTTTTTT
CATGRSNTGELFF
>TRBJ2-3|-|TRBV19|-
TGTGCCAGTAGTACGAGGACAGCCACAGATACGCAGTATTTT
CASSTRTATDTQYF
>TRBJ2-1|many|TRBV7-8|-
TGTGCCAGCAGCGACCGGGACGACTACAATGAGCAGTTCTTC
CASSDRDDYNEQFF
>TRBJ1-1|few|TRBV28|-
TGTGCCAGCACCCGGCCCCACCAAGCTTTCTTT
CASTRPHQAFF
>TRBJ2-1|many|TRBV5-1|TRBD2
TGCGCCAGCAGCCCCGGACTAGCGGGGGCTAGCTCCTACAATGAGCAGTTCTTC
CASSPGLAGASSYNEQFF
>TRBJ1-1|many|TRBV6-1|-
TGTGCCAGCTCGGTATCCACAGTGAACACTGAAGCTTTCTTT
CASSVSTVNTEAFF
>TRBJ1-1|-|TRBV4-2|TRBD1
TGTGCCATGGGCTTTTGGGCAGGGGGCCGGGTGAACACTGAAGCTTTCTTT
CAMGFWAGGRVNTEAFF
>TRBJ2-5|many|TRBV27|-
TGTGCCAGCAGTTCAGGGAACGGAGAGACCCAGTACTTC
CASSSGNGETQYF
>TRBJ1-2|few|TRBV2|TRBD1
TGTGCCAGCAGGAAGGGACAGCTCGGGAACTATGGCTACACCTTC
CASRKGQLGNYGYTF
>TRBJ2-7|many|TRBV4-3|-
TGCGCCAGCAGCCAAGATCATCGCGGTAGCTCCTACGAGCAGTACTTC
CASSQDHRGSSYEQYF
>TRBJ1-2|-|TRBV7-8|-
TGTGCCAGCAGCTCGGTGGGGGGGGAGGATGGCTACACCTTC
CASSSVGGEDGYTF
>TRBJ1-1|-|TRBV29-1|-
TGCAGCGTCCCAGAGGGAGATATGGACACTGAAGCTTTCTTT
CSVPEGDMDTEAFF
>TRBJ1-2|many|TRBV29-1|-
TGCAGCGTTGAAGATGGCGAGTCGGGCAGGGTGGTTCATGGCTACACCTTC
CSVEDGESGRVVHGYTF
>TRBJ2-1|-|TRBV5-1|-
TGCGCCAGCAGCTCTAGACAGCCTGGCCATGAGCAGTTCTTC
CASSSRQPGHEQFF
>TRBJ2-3|many|TRBV6-6|TRBD2
TGTGCCAGCAGGTCGACTAGCGGAGGCCGCCGGCTTACGCAGTATTTT
CASRSTSGGRRLTQYF
>TRBJ1-2|many|TRBV12-3/TRBV12-4|-
TGTGCCAGCACCCTCACAGGCGGCTCTGGCTACACCTTC
CASTLTGGSGYTF
>TRBJ2-3|many|TRBV5-1|TRBD1
TGCGCCAGCAATAGGGCAGGGGGCCGAACAGATACGCAGTATTTT
CASNRAGGRTDTQYF
>TRBJ1-3|-|TRBV18|-
TGTGCCAGCTCACTAAGACAGGTCACCTCTGGAAACACCATATATTTT
CASSLRQVTSGNTIYF
>TRBJ2-6|once|TRBV2|-
TGTGCCAGCCTACATCGCTCTGGGGCCAACGTCCTGACTTTC
CASLHRSGANVLTF
>TRBJ2-3|many|TRBV12-3/TRBV12-4|-
TGTGCCAGCAGGAACCCCGGATCCACAGATACGCAGTATTTT
CASRNPGSTDTQYF
>TRBJ2-7|many|TRBV20-1|-
TGCAGTGCGGGGGACCTTATCGACGAGCAGTACTTC
CSAGDLIDEQYF
>TRBJ2-7|-|TRBV20-1|TRBD1
TGCAGTGCTAGAGATTTTCTGACAGGGGGGGACTACGAGCAGTACTTC
CSARDFLTGGDYEQYF
>TRBJ2-2|many|TRBV7-6|TRBD1
TGTGCCAGCAGCCTAAGGACAGGGGGTAAAGGGGAGCTGTTTTTT
CASSLRTGGKGELFF
>TRBJ2-1|many|TRBV5-1|TRBD1
TGCGCCAGCAGCTGGGACAGGGGGTCGTATGGTGAGCAGTTCTTC
CASSWDRGSYGEQFF
>TRBJ1-1|many|TRBV10-3|TRBD1
TGTGCCATCAGTGGTGAGGACAGGGATCAAGCTTTCTTT
CAISGEDRDQAFF